Below are 24 T cell receptor beta chains sequenced from a single sample in a study of blood T cells in healthy people across ages. Sample-barcoded 5' priming and a J-beta primer mix drove a second PCR of roughly 6 to 12 cycles. TCRdb reprocessed the 5' RACE reads with MiXCR, giving one entry per CDR3 protein. Of around 990,000 distinct CDR3 sequences in the sample, 30% to 40% were seen once. The material sequenced was blood. All receptors come from a man between 18 and 35 years old in good health.

This chain uses TRBV12-3 or TRBV12-4 with TRBJ2-5; 8 nucleotides match TRBD2. CDR3 length equals 15 residues. V lost 3 bases, J lost 2 bases, and 5 bases stayed unmatched. DNA of the CDR3: TGTGCCAGCAGTTTGAACGGGGGGGCACAAGAGACCCAGTACTTC. Encoded protein: CASSLNGGAQETQYF.

The genes are TRBV20-1 and TRBJ1-2, with a weak D call TRBD1 (6 bases). The CDR3 has 14 amino acids. V dropped 3 bases and J dropped 2 bases, with 13 bases sitting between them. Germline loops: CDR1 DFQATT, CDR2 SNEGSKA (reference sequence). CDR3 in amino acids: CSARDRTINYGYTF. The CDR3 region has the DNA TGCAGTGCTAGGGACAGAACAATAAACTATGGCTACACCTTC.

The chain combines TRBV5-6 with TRBJ2-1; 7 bases line up with TRBD1. The J call may be incorrect, as the DNA end agrees better with TRBJ2-7. The CDR3 runs to 15 residues. Germline V gives CDR1 SGHDT, CDR2 YYEEEE. In nucleotides, the CDR3 is TGTGCCAGCAGCTCTATCGGGACAGCCTACAATGAGCAGTACTTC. This translates into CASSSIGTAYNEQYF.

This clonotype was seen only a few times. This chain links TRBV15 with TRBJ2-7, with 8 bases lining up with TRBD1. This CDR3 contains 16 residues. CDR1 and CDR2 from the germline V gene are LNHNV and YYDKDF (reference sequence). V shed 3 bases and J 2 bases; nucleotides not matched to a gene: 9. The CDR3 loop is CATSSPGQGNAYEQYF. The DNA of the CDR3 is TGTGCCACCAGCAGTCCCGGACAGGGAAACGCCTACGAGCAGTACTTC. The complete variable domain, with remaining parts taken from reference TRBV15 and TRBJ2-7, reads DAMVIQNPRYQVTQFGKPVTLSCSQTLNHNVMYWYQQKSSQAPKLLFHYYDKDFNNEADTPDNFQSRRPNTSFCFLDIRSPGLGDTAMYLCATSSPGQGNAYEQYFGPGTRLTVT.

The chain couples TRBV10-3 to TRBJ2-4; no firm D call. V was pared by 0 bases and J by 6 bases, with 3 bases between. CDR3 length: 12 amino acids. Germline values: CDR1 ENHRY, CDR2 SYGVKD. CDR3 in amino acids: CAISESGNIQYF. The CDR3 nucleotides read TGTGCCATCAGTGAGTCGGGAAACATTCAGTACTTC.

This clonotype has just one count. The chain is built from TRBV5-1 and TRBJ2-3, with 7 bases matching TRBD1. The V and J ends lost 3 bases and 1 base, in that order; junction bases with no gene match: 8. This CDR3 has 16 residues. Germline V lookup: CDR1 SGHRS, CDR2 YFSETQ. The CDR3 loop reads CASSYQGQPRTDTQYF. The DNA of the CDR3 is TGCGCCAGCAGCTACCAGGGACAGCCCCGCACAGATACGCAGTATTTT.

V gene TRBV18 combines with J gene TRBJ2-1; weak D call: TRBD2 (6 bases). V was trimmed by 6 bases and J by 0 bases, leaving 24 bases between them. Germline loops: CDR1 KGHSH, CDR2 LQKENI. The CDR3 consists of 19 residues. The CDR3 loop reads CASSLRGQGRGSSYNEQFF. The CDR3 nucleotides read TGTGCCAGCTCGCTCCGGGGCCAAGGGCGGGGTAGCTCCTACAATGAGCAGTTCTTC.

The J gene is TRBJ2-2, the V gene TRBV10-3; no clear D gene. The germline V gene has CDR1 ENHRY and CDR2 SYGVKD. The CDR3 extends over 15 amino acids. Trimming took off 3 bases at V and 0 bases at J, with 8 bases between the two ends. The CDR3 loop is CAISEVTTNTGELFF. In DNA form, the CDR3 reads TGTGCCATCAGTGAAGTTACCACGAACACCGGGGAGCTGTTTTTT.

This sequence joins TRBV4-3 and TRBJ2-5; D could derive from TRBD1 or TRBD2 (5 bases each). This CDR3 comprises 16 residues. With 0 bases removed from V and 0 bases from J, the gap between germline ends came to 11 bases. The germline gives CDR1 LGHNA, CDR2 YSLEER. The CDR3: CASSQDRGRDQETQYF. In DNA, the CDR3 is TGCGCCAGCAGCCAAGATCGGGGCAGAGACCAAGAGACCCAGTACTTC.

This clonotype was observed a few times. The CDR3 nucleotides are TGCGCCAGCAGCCAAAGCGGGGCAGGGGTAAGAGGCTACACCTTC. Translation: CASSQSGAGVRGYTF. The rearrangement links TRBV4-1 to TRBJ1-2; possible D gene TRBD1, 6 bases. CDR3 size: 15 residues. CDR1 and CDR2 (germline): MGHRA, YSYEKL. With 2 bases removed from V and 8 bases from J, the gap between germline ends came to 18 bases.

This clonotype has more than one count but fewer than ten. The V gene is TRBV29-1, the J gene TRBJ1-1, with D perhaps TRBD1 (5 bases). V gave up 7 bases and J gave up 1 base, with 13 bases separating them. Germline V CDR1 and CDR2: SQVTM, ANQGSEA. The CDR3 length is 13 residues. CDR3 DNA: TGCAGCGCCTTGGACACGACGAACACTGAAGCTTTCTTT. Protein: CSALDTTNTEAFF.

The V and J genes are TRBV7-2 and TRBJ2-5; the D is unclear. V lost 6 bases, J lost 4 bases, and 15 bases lay in between. Germline-derived CDR1 and CDR2 are SGHTA and FQGNSA. The length of the CDR3 is 14 residues. The CDR3 sequence: CASSRRMAAETQYF. CDR3 DNA sequence: TGTGCCAGCAGTCGGCGGATGGCAGCAGAGACCCAGTACTTC.

This clonotype has just a few counts. The chain carries TRBV4-3 and TRBJ2-5; perhaps TRBD1 as D (5 bases). In germline, CDR1 is LGHNA, CDR2 YSLEER. V shed 0 bases and J shed 3 bases, with 11 bases lying between them. The CDR3 is 15 residues long. CDR3 coding DNA: TGCGCCAGCAGCCAAGATCATCCAGGGAAAGAGACCCAGTACTTC. Amino acid sequence: CASSQDHPGKETQYF.

This clonotype has a handful of counts. The rearrangement joins TRBV12-3 or TRBV12-4 to TRBJ1-6; no firm D call. V was pared by 7 bases and J by 11 bases, with 15 bases between. The CDR3 is made up of 13 amino acids. The CDR3 sequence: CASTDDLVTPLHF. The DNA for the CDR3 is TGTGCCAGCACCGATGACCTCGTGACACCCCTCCACTTT.

The table lists this clonotype with a few counts. The rearrangement uses TRBV10-3 and TRBJ2-4; D perhaps matches TRBD1 (5 bases). Per the germline V gene, CDR1 is ENHRY and CDR2 is SYGVKD. CDR3 length equals 13 residues. Trimming removed 11 bases at V and 13 bases at J, with 24 bases between. The CDR3 reads CAASGISSYGQYF. The DNA of the CDR3 is TGTGCCGCCTCAGGGATTAGCTCCTACGGGCAGTACTTC.

This clonotype was counted a few times. The genes are TRBV20-1 and TRBJ2-3; 9 nucleotides match TRBD1. CDR3 length: 15 amino acids. The junction had 11 bases not matched to a gene; V was cut back by 6 bases and J by 4 bases. Germline V CDR1 and CDR2: DFQATT, SNEGSKA (reference sequence). The CDR3 loop is CSAGGRDRVSDTQYF. The CDR3 nucleotides read TGCAGTGCCGGGGGAAGGGACAGGGTTTCAGATACGCAGTATTTT.

The chain recombines TRBV9 with TRBJ1-5; no clear D gene. With 0 bases removed from V and 3 bases from J, the gap between germline ends came to 10 bases. The CDR3 extends over 15 amino acids. CDR1 is SGDLS, CDR2 YYNGEE, per germline. The CDR3 nucleotides read TGTGCCAGCAGCGTAGGGGCAGCCTCCAATCAGCCCCAGCATTTT. It is translated as CASSVGAASNQPQHF.

A few counts support this clonotype. J is TRBJ1-2 and V is TRBV7-9; no clear D gene. Germline CDR1 reads SEHNR; CDR2 reads FQNEAQ (reference sequence). The CDR3 sequence is 14 residues long. With 4 bases removed from V and 0 bases from J, the gap between germline ends came to 9 bases. CDR3 in amino acids: CASSSDGPNYGYTF. CDR3 DNA: TGTGCCAGCAGCTCGGACGGCCCTAACTATGGCTACACCTTC.

This clonotype turned up a few times. The chain joins TRBV7-8 to TRBJ2-3, with 9 bases identical to TRBD2. V was pared by 5 bases and J by 2 bases, with 2 bases of the junction left unmatched. Germline CDR1 is SGHVS and CDR2 is FQNEAQ. CDR3 size: 14 residues. CDR3 DNA: TGTGCCAGCAGCCGACTAGCGGTCACAGATACGCAGTATTTT. Translated: CASSRLAVTDTQYF.

The chain recombines TRBV30 with TRBJ1-1; the D is unclear. CDR1 is GTSNPN, CDR2 SVGIG, per germline (reference sequence). Trimming pared 3 bases from V and 1 base from J, leaving 9 bases between. The CDR3 covers 13 residues. CDR3 sequence: CAWRGRENTEAFF. For the CDR3, the DNA is TGTGCCTGGAGAGGCAGAGAGAACACTGAAGCTTTCTTT.

The chain uses TRBV11-2 and TRBJ2-1; 9 bases align to TRBD1. Germline V gene data show CDR1 as SGHAT and CDR2 as FQNNGV. The V segment lost 5 bases and the J segment 15 bases; nucleotides outside the gene matches: 14. The CDR3 sequence is 14 residues long. CDR3 DNA: TGTGCCAGCAGCCCACAATTGGGCGGGACAGGGTCGTTCTTC. This encodes CASSPQLGGTGSFF.

On this clonotype itself: Given a much more abundant clone one base away, this may be a read error. This chain connects TRBV29-1 to TRBJ1-1, with D unresolved. Per the germline V gene, CDR1 is SQVTM and CDR2 is ANQGSEA. There are 11 residues in the CDR3. Trimming took 3 bases from V and 4 from J, leaving 6 bases between them. CDR3 region: CSVDRSTEAFF. In DNA form, the CDR3 reads TGCAGCGTTGACAGGAGCACTGAAGCTTTCTTT. The full variable domain, its missing parts supplied by reference TRBV29-1 and TRBJ1-1, is SAVISQKPSRDICQRGTSLTIQCQVDSQVTMMFWYRQQPGQSLTLIATANQGSEATYESGFVIDKFPISRPNLTFSTLTVSNMSPEDSSIYLCSVDRSTEAFFGQGTRLTVV.

The chain uses TRBV27 and TRBJ1-2, with D hard to call. The CDR3 covers 17 residues. In germline, CDR1 is MNHEY, CDR2 SMNVEV (reference sequence). V lost 2 bases to trimming and J lost 0 bases, with 16 bases between them. The CDR3 is CASSLGPQGSANYGYTF. The CDR3 DNA follows: TGTGCCAGCAGTTTAGGGCCCCAAGGATCAGCTAACTATGGCTACACCTTC.

This clonotype has only a few counts. The chain uses TRBV12-3 or TRBV12-4 and TRBJ2-4; the D gene is possibly TRBD1 (5 bases). The CDR3 has 15 amino acids. V was clipped by 3 bases and J by 3 bases, with 12 bases between them. For the CDR3, the DNA is TGTGCCAGCAGTTTTATGGGGCTGGGCAAAAACATTCAGTACTTC. Protein sequence: CASSFMGLGKNIQYF.